This T cell receptor (beta chain) stems from a study of shared clonotypes between healthy human individuals. Study results and caveats: Sampling included only blood; tissue repertoires likely differ. Relative to clonotypes present in all four donors, those not shared had lower generation probabilities.

Sequenced by immunoSEQ multiplex PCR; TCRdb stores in-frame clones only, minus some. The sample carries roughly 2 million clones, around 95% recorded once. With respect to this clone: Its antigen remains unknown. Other DNA sequences of this sample code for an identical CDR3.

The V end lost 4 bases, the J end lost 8 bases, and 6 bases lay between the germline ends. The CDR3 runs to 10 residues. Germline V lookup: CDR1 DFQATT, CDR2 SNEGSKA (reference sequence). The donor cohort consisted entirely of Caucasian adults residing in Nashville, Tennessee. J is TRBJ2-1 and V is TRBV20-1; D uncertain. This sequence originates from a man aged 18-30 years in good health. The material sequenced was naive CD4+ T cells sorted from blood. Specified subset: CD45RA+ positively selected. The CDR3 nucleotides are TGCAGTGCTACTTCAGATGAGCAGTTCTTC. Translation gives CSATSDEQFF.